Below are 21 T cell receptor beta chains sequenced from a single sample in a study of spatial heterogeneity in lung cancer. Each CDR3 protein gets one entry after TCRdb re-called the 5' RACE reads with MiXCR. Here the sample spans 60,000 to 85,000 distinct CDR3 sequences, over 7% being singletons. Time point noted: blood at routine non-recurrence follow-up after resection. Sequencing used PBMCs, obtained at follow-up. These receptors came from a female donor with early-stage non-small cell lung cancer.

The chain couples TRBV3-1 to TRBJ2-5, with TRBD2 identical over 10 bases. In germline, CDR1 is LGHDT, CDR2 YNNKEL (reference sequence). V lost 4 bases and J lost 2; bases outside the gene matches: 7. This CDR3 is built from 16 residues. CDR3 protein: CASSRTGLAEQETQYF. The CDR3 DNA reads TGTGCCAGCAGCCGGACCGGACTAGCGGAACAAGAGACCCAGTACTTC.

This clonotype appeared many times. The chain links TRBV5-1 to TRBJ2-7; 8 bases agree with TRBD2. The V gene's germline CDR1 is SGHRS and CDR2 YFSETQ. V trimming: 5 bases; J trimming: 2 bases; junction bases outside the gene matches: 12. The CDR3 extends over 16 amino acids. CDR3: CASSSSGTSEAYEQYF. The CDR3 nucleotides are TGCGCCAGCAGTTCCTCCGGGACTAGTGAAGCCTACGAGCAGTACTTC.

This sequence joins TRBV5-1 and TRBJ1-2, with no clear D. Trimming stripped 2 bases from V and 8 bases from J, with 16 bases between. There are 14 residues in the CDR3. Germline V CDR1 and CDR2: SGHRS, YFSETQ. The CDR3 region has the DNA TGCGCCAGCAGCTTCGGCACCAATATCGGCGGCTACACCTTC. This sequence encodes CASSFGTNIGGYTF.

In its sample, this clonotype was seen many times. V usage is TRBV15 and J usage is TRBJ1-1, with D possibly matching TRBD1 (5 bases). CDR1 LNHNV and CDR2 YYDKDF come from the germline V gene (reference sequence). This CDR3 is 16 amino acids long. Deletions cut 3 bases from V and 0 bases from J, with 14 bases between. CDR3 sequence: CATSRSDIYLNTEAFF. CDR3 coding DNA: TGTGCCACCAGCAGGTCGGACATTTACCTGAACACTGAAGCTTTCTTT.

This clonotype was seen repeatedly, ten times or more. The chain has TRBV27 and TRBJ1-2; TRBD1 agrees at 10 bases. CDR1 and CDR2 (germline): MNHEY, SMNVEV (reference sequence). Trimming took 6 bases from V and 7 from J; bases not matched to a gene: 5. The CDR3 is 13 residues long. The CDR3 loop is CASRRTGGIGYTF. The CDR3, as DNA: TGTGCCAGCAGGAGGACAGGGGGAATTGGCTACACCTTC.

The sample holds many counts of this clonotype. The chain is built from TRBV11-2 and TRBJ2-1; 10 bases map to TRBD2. After removal of 5 bases from V and 15 bases from J, the junction contained 7 bases not matched to a gene. CDR1 and CDR2 from the germline V gene are SGHAT and FQNNGV. The CDR3 spans 12 residues. The CDR3 DNA is TGTGCCAGCAGCCCTAGCGGGAGAATCCTGTTCTTC. It specifies CASSPSGRILFF.

This clonotype was seen ten or more times. The chain is built from TRBV7-9 and TRBJ2-5; the D is unclear. This CDR3 spans 11 amino acids. The germline V and J ends were trimmed by 5 bases and 8 bases, with 9 bases remaining between them. The germline V gene has CDR1 SEHNR and CDR2 FQNEAQ (reference sequence). In DNA, the CDR3 is TGTGCCAGCAGCCCCGGTTTTACCCAGTACTTC. Amino acid sequence: CASSPGFTQYF.

This clonotype came up a few times. The V and J genes are TRBV12-3 or TRBV12-4 and TRBJ2-3, with TRBD2 matching 11 bases. V lost 8 bases and J lost 4; bases outside the gene matches: 5. CDR3 length: 14 amino acids. DNA for the CDR3: TGTGCCAGCTCTAGACTAGCGGGACCAGATACGCAGTATTTT. This sequence encodes CASSRLAGPDTQYF.

The chain has TRBV7-8 and TRBJ1-2; unclear D gene. In germline, CDR1 is SGHVS, CDR2 FQNEAQ. Trimming removed 1 base at V and 2 bases at J, with 14 bases between. The CDR3 is 16 amino acids. The CDR3 sequence: CASSLVSPSTNYGYTF. CDR3 nucleotides: TGTGCCAGCAGCTTAGTCAGCCCCAGCACCAACTATGGCTACACCTTC.

This clonotype turned up a few times. The rearrangement joins TRBV28 to TRBJ2-7, with a weak D call TRBD2 (5 bases). The V gene's germline CDR1 is MDHEN and CDR2 SYDVKM. This CDR3 is built from 14 residues. Deletions cut 5 bases from V and 2 bases from J, with 13 bases between. As DNA, the CDR3 is TGTGCCAGCAGTGGGAGCGGAGCTACCTACGAGCAGTACTTC. Translated, it gives CASSGSGATYEQYF. Combining the CDR3 with reference TRBV28 and TRBJ2-7 gives the whole variable domain DVKVTQSSRYLVKRTGEKVFLECVQDMDHENMFWYRQDPGLGLRLIYFSYDVKMKEKGDIPEGYSVSREKKERFSLILESASTNQTSMYLCASSGSGATYEQYFGPGTRLTVT.

Points on this clonotype: A clone one base away is much larger, so this may be a read error. It is likely a read error, because the conserved phenylalanine at the end of the CDR3 is missing. The chain links TRBV2 to TRBJ2-5; no clear D gene. CDR1 and CDR2 (germline): SNHLY, FYNNEI. Trimming removed 7 bases from V and 6 bases from J, with 9 bases in between. The CDR3 spans 11 residues. Written as DNA, the CDR3 is TGTGCCAGCACCCTGGGTCAGACCCAGTACTCC. It yields the protein CASTLGQTQYS.

This clonotype was recorded a few times. The CDR3 region has the DNA TGTGCCAGCAGCCACAGGGGCAGGGCCACCGGGGAGCTGTTTTTT. Translated: CASSHRGRATGELFF. The chain has TRBV3-1 and TRBJ2-2, with D possibly being TRBD1 (6 bases). The length of the CDR3 is 15 residues. V lost 3 bases, J lost 4 bases, and 12 bases lay in between. Per germline, CDR1 LGHDT and CDR2 YNNKEL (reference sequence).

The sample holds many counts of this clonotype. This rearrangement joins TRBV29-1 to TRBJ1-2; TRBD1 agrees at 7 bases. Germline V gene lookup returns CDR1 SQVTM and CDR2 ANQGSEA. The V and J ends lost 1 base and 4 bases, in that order; junction bases with no gene match: 6. The CDR3 extends over 14 amino acids. CDR3 in amino acids: CSVEATGYGYGYTF. In nucleotides, the CDR3 is TGCAGCGTTGAAGCGACAGGGTACGGCTATGGCTACACCTTC. The full variable domain, its missing parts supplied by reference TRBV29-1 and TRBJ1-2, is SAVISQKPSRDICQRGTSLTIQCQVDSQVTMMFWYRQQPGQSLTLIATANQGSEATYESGFVIDKFPISRPNLTFSTLTVSNMSPEDSSIYLCSVEATGYGYGYTFGSGTRLTVV.

Written as DNA, the CDR3 is TGTGCCAGCAGTATTGGGGGCGCGAACACTGAAGCTTTCTTT. Protein sequence: CASSIGGANTEAFF. The chain has TRBV12-3 or TRBV12-4 and TRBJ1-1; tentatively, D is TRBD1 (6 bases). V shed 5 bases and J shed 1 base, with 11 bases lying between them. This CDR3 region has 14 residues.

The chain is built from TRBV5-1 and TRBJ2-5; D gene unclear. Deletions cut 1 base from V and 3 bases from J, with 7 bases between. Germline V gene lookup returns CDR1 SGHRS and CDR2 YFSETQ. The CDR3 length is 13 residues. CDR3 coding DNA: TGCGCCAGCAGCTTGCGTATTGAAGAGACCCAGTACTTC. This codes for CASSLRIEETQYF.

This clonotype appeared many times. The chain joins TRBV24-1 to TRBJ2-5; D perhaps matches TRBD1 (6 bases). The V end lost 9 bases, the J end lost 0 bases, and 7 bases lay between the germline ends. CDR1 KGHDR and CDR2 SFDVKD come from the germline V gene. The CDR3 length is 12 residues. The CDR3 region is CATGQNQETQYF. Here the CDR3 DNA reads TGTGCCACCGGACAGAACCAAGAGACCCAGTACTTC.

This clonotype was seen many times. The genes are TRBV19 and TRBJ2-5; tentatively, D is TRBD1 (6 bases). V gave up 1 base and J gave up 5 bases, with 14 bases separating them. Germline V gene sequence: CDR1 LNHDA, CDR2 SQIVND (reference sequence). The CDR3 loop spans 15 amino acids. CDR3 residues: CASSIGGLTTETQYF. As DNA, the CDR3 is TGTGCCAGTAGTATAGGGGGGCTGACAACGGAGACCCAGTACTTC.

At least ten counts were recorded for this clonotype. The chain is built from TRBV19 and TRBJ2-2; no firm D call. The germline V and J ends were trimmed by 3 bases and 7 bases, with 12 bases remaining between them. CDR1 is LNHDA, CDR2 SQIVND, per germline (reference sequence). This CDR3 contains 14 residues. The CDR3 loop reads CASSMGSPNGELFF. The DNA for the CDR3 is TGTGCCAGTAGTATGGGTAGCCCCAACGGGGAGCTGTTTTTT.

This chain links TRBV28 with TRBJ1-2, with D hard to call. V was shortened by 3 bases and J by 8 bases, with 16 bases between the two germline ends. Per the germline V gene, CDR1 is MDHEN and CDR2 is SYDVKM. The CDR3 is made up of 14 amino acids. The chain's CDR3 is CASSFVEAHRGYTF. CDR3 sequence (DNA): TGTGCCAGCAGTTTTGTGGAGGCCCACCGAGGCTACACCTTC.

This clonotype was observed a few times. The chain is built from TRBV28 and TRBJ1-5; D gene ambiguous. CDR1 and CDR2 (germline): MDHEN, SYDVKM. This CDR3 is built from 14 residues. Between the trimmed V and J ends, which lost 7 bases and 0 bases, there was a span of 10 bases. The CDR3 DNA sequence: TGTGCCAGCACGTCTTTCAGTAGCAATCAGCCCCAGCATTTT. Translation gives CASTSFSSNQPQHF. Together with reference TRBV28 and TRBJ1-5, the CDR3 gives the full variable domain: DVKVTQSSRYLVKRTGEKVFLECVQDMDHENMFWYRQDPGLGLRLIYFSYDVKMKEKGDIPEGYSVSREKKERFSLILESASTNQTSMYLCASTSFSSNQPQHFGDGTRLSIL.

This clonotype has more than one count but fewer than ten. The chain joins TRBV7-3 to TRBJ2-1; 13 nucleotides align to TRBD2. V shed 4 bases, J shed 10 bases, and the junction held 7 bases outside the gene matches. CDR1 is SGHTA and CDR2 is FQGTGA in the germline V gene. The CDR3 is 15 amino acids. The CDR3 reads CASSSLGTSGKEQFF. The CDR3 DNA is TGTGCCAGCAGCTCCCTCGGGACTAGCGGGAAGGAGCAGTTCTTC.